The sequence of this T cell receptor beta chain was determined in a study of cytomegalovirus exposure and HLA in healthy donors. Overall study findings and caveats: Presence/absence analyses assumed roughly uniform sequencing depth across donors. Links to common viral pathogens appeared, in a later analysis, for several of the most significant clusters.

The PCR ran on 60 Vbeta and 13 Jbeta primers. Only in-frame clones appear in the TCRdb table, and some are missing; sequencing was by immunoSEQ multiplex PCR. In the table there are approximately 100,000 clones, roughly 75% of which are singletons. The CDR3 covers 15 residues. Per the germline V gene, CDR1 is GTSNPN and CDR2 is SVGIG (reference sequence). The V gene lost 1 base and the J gene lost 0 bases, with 10 bases spanning the gap. Notes on this clone: Its antigen remains unidentified.

Sequencing input: PBMCs. The chain is built from TRBV30 and TRBJ2-1, with D unresolved. The receptor was derived from a woman younger than 35 in good health and CMV-seropositive. This CDR3 is CAWSEPDLSYNEQFF. In nucleotides, the CDR3 is TGTGCCTGGAGTGAACCAGATCTCTCCTACAATGAGCAGTTCTTC.